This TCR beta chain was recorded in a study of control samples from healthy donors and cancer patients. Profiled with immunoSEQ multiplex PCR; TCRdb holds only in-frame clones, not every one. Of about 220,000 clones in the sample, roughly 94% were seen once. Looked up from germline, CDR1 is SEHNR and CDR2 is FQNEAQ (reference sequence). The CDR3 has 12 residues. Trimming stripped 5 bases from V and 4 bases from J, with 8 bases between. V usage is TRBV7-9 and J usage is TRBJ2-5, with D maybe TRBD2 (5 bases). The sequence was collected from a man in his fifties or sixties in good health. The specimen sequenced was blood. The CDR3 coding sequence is TGTGCCAGCAGCCAAGAGGGAGAGACCCAGTACTTC. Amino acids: CASSQEGETQYF.